Listed here are 27 T cell receptor beta chains from one sample, sequenced in a study of T cells after yellow fever vaccination. One entry per CDR3 protein results from TCRdb running MiXCR on the 5' RACE reads. The repertoire has over 150,000 distinct CDR3 sequences, approximately 6.2% of them found once; the top ten carry about 2.7%. The specimen was CD4+ T cells sorted from PBMCs, collected on the day of the first yellow fever vaccination. The receptors derive from a man aged 18 to 35 who received the YFV17D yellow fever vaccine.

This chain uses TRBV18 with TRBJ1-1; D unresolved. Germline V lookup: CDR1 KGHSH, CDR2 LQKENI. V lost 2 bases to trimming and J lost 7 bases, with 20 bases between them. CDR3 length: 16 amino acids. The CDR3 region has the DNA TGTGCCAGCTCACCAGTGGCGGGCCTACAACGCGGTGAAGCTTTCTTT. This encodes CASSPVAGLQRGEAFF.

This clonotype was counted ten times or more. V is TRBV7-2 and J is TRBJ1-2; no definite D call. This CDR3 has 15 amino acids. V was cut by 2 bases and J by 4 bases, with 14 bases left in between. CDR1 SGHTA and CDR2 FQGNSA come from the germline V gene. The DNA of the CDR3 is TGTGCCAGCAGCTTATCCCCCCCGGACGCCTATGGCTACACCTTC. Amino acid sequence: CASSLSPPDAYGYTF.

This clonotype was seen ten or more times. The rearrangement joins TRBV24-1 to TRBJ1-5; no clear D. CDR3 size: 14 residues. The germline gives CDR1 KGHDR, CDR2 SFDVKD. Trimming took 2 bases from V and 5 from J, leaving 9 bases between them. The CDR3, as DNA: TGTGCCACCAGTGATTGGCAGGCAGATCAGCCCCAGCATTTT. This codes for CATSDWQADQPQHF.

The sample holds many counts of this clonotype. CDR3 loop: CASRGTVYEQYF. DNA of the CDR3: TGTGCCAGCAGGGGGACAGTCTACGAGCAGTACTTC. V is TRBV28 and J is TRBJ2-7; 7 bases match TRBD1. V was pared by 6 bases and J by 3 bases, with 2 bases of the junction left unmatched. This CDR3 region has 12 residues. From germline, CDR1 is MDHEN and CDR2 SYDVKM.

V usage is TRBV5-8 and J usage is TRBJ2-3, with 8 positions matching TRBD2. The CDR3 covers 18 residues. In germline, CDR1 is SGHTS, CDR2 YDEGEE. The V gene end was trimmed by 3 bases and the J gene end by 6 bases; junction bases not matched to a gene: 18. Here the CDR3 reads CASSWGGLQRGYVDTQYF. The CDR3 nucleotides are TGTGCCAGCAGCTGGGGGGGTTTACAGCGGGGGTACGTCGATACGCAGTATTTT.

This clonotype came up many times. The V and J genes are TRBV10-2 and TRBJ1-3; D uncertain. The CDR3 extends over 13 amino acids. The germline V gene has CDR1 WSHSY and CDR2 SAAADI. V was trimmed by 4 bases and J by 1 base, leaving 5 bases between them. CDR3 sequence (DNA): TGCGCCAGCAGTGTCTCGTCTGGAAACACCATATATTTT. It translates to CASSVSSGNTIYF.

The rearrangement joins TRBV20-1 to TRBJ1-2; the D gene is possibly TRBD1 (5 bases). Germline CDR1 is DFQATT and CDR2 is SNEGSKA (reference sequence). This CDR3 contains 14 residues. V was trimmed by 6 bases and J by 2 bases, leaving 16 bases between them. The CDR3 bases are TGCAGTGCCCGCAGGGTTTCGGTGAACTATGGCTACACCTTC. Protein: CSARRVSVNYGYTF.

In this sample, this clonotype turned up a few times. The rearrangement joins TRBV6-7 to TRBJ2-7; weak D call: TRBD1 (6 bases). TRBV6-7 belongs to the ORF category, with a function that is uncertain. There are 14 residues in the CDR3. Trimming pared 4 bases from V and 3 bases from J, leaving 13 bases between. The CDR3 is CASSSWDTNYEQYV. As DNA, the CDR3 is TGTGCCAGCAGTTCCTGGGACACTAACTACGAGCAGTACGTC.

This clonotype was counted at least ten times. The CDR3 coding sequence is TGCGCCAGCAGCCGAGCCCCCTCGAACAATGAGCAGTTCTTC. Protein product: CASSRAPSNNEQFF. The genes are TRBV4-3 and TRBJ2-1; D remains unclear. The V gene lost 4 bases and the J gene lost 5 bases, with 12 bases spanning the gap. This CDR3 region has 14 residues. Germline V gives CDR1 LGHNA, CDR2 YSLEER.

The chain couples TRBV5-1 to TRBJ2-7, with D tentatively TRBD1 or TRBD2 (6 bases each). CDR1 and CDR2 (germline): SGHRS, YFSETQ. CDR3 length: 14 amino acids. V was clipped by 2 bases and J by 3 bases, with 12 bases between them. CDR3 region: CASSLLGGLYEQYV. DNA for the CDR3: TGCGCCAGCAGCTTATTGGGGGGCCTCTACGAGCAGTACGTC.

This clonotype was seen many times. The chain combines TRBV12-3 or TRBV12-4 with TRBJ2-3; 7 positions agree with TRBD2. The V gene end was trimmed by 4 bases and the J gene end by 7 bases; junction bases not matched to a gene: 14. The CDR3 length is 16 residues. The CDR3 here is CASSSRGGIGSYTQYF. DNA of the CDR3: TGTGCCAGCAGTTCCCGCGGGGGTATAGGTTCATATACGCAGTATTTT.

In this sample, this clonotype turned up many times. The chain uses TRBV5-6 and TRBJ1-2; 10 bases line up with TRBD1. CDR1 is SGHDT, CDR2 YYEEEE, per germline. The ends lost 0 bases at V and 14 bases at J; junction bases unmatched: 7. The CDR3 has 13 amino acids. CDR3 DNA sequence: TGTGCCAGCAGCTTGGGACAGGGGGCCTTTGTTACCTTC. Its translation: CASSLGQGAFVTF.

This clonotype was seen a handful of times. The CDR3 loop reads CSAKTSGGPSYNEQFF. The CDR3 DNA reads as TGCAGTGCTAAGACTAGCGGGGGACCCTCCTACAATGAGCAGTTCTTC. The chain combines TRBV20-1 with TRBJ2-1; TRBD2 matches at 12 bases. CDR3 length equals 16 residues. The ends lost 4 bases at V and 0 bases at J; junction bases unmatched: 4. CDR1 is DFQATT and CDR2 is SNEGSKA in the germline V gene (reference sequence).

The sample holds many counts of this clonotype. The chain is built from TRBV6-2 or TRBV6-3 and TRBJ1-2; no definite D call. Germline values: CDR1 MNHEY, CDR2 SVGEGT. Trimming shortened V by 8 bases and J by 8 bases, and 21 bases separated the two germline ends. This CDR3 spans 14 amino acids. DNA for the CDR3: TGTGCCAGCTCAAGCGCCGGACTCTACGAGGGCTACACCTTC. Translating gives CASSSAGLYEGYTF.

The rearrangement uses TRBV6-5 and TRBJ2-3; TRBD1 agrees at 10 bases. J gave up 3 bases and V 0 bases, and 3 bases lay outside the gene matches. This CDR3 comprises 16 residues. CDR1 and CDR2 from the germline V gene are MNHEY and SVGAGI. DNA of the CDR3: TGTGCCAGCAGTTACTCGGTGGGACAGGGGACAGATACGCAGTATTTT. Its translation: CASSYSVGQGTDTQYF.

In this sample, this clonotype turned up a few times. This sequence joins TRBV7-2 and TRBJ1-2, with 8 positions matching TRBD1. Losses at the gene ends were 6 bases for V and 3 bases for J; bases not matched to a gene: 6. CDR3 length: 14 amino acids. Per germline, CDR1 SGHTA and CDR2 FQGNSA. The CDR3 nucleotides read TGTGCCAGCAGACCGGGACAGGAGTACTATGGCTACACCTTC. Its protein product is CASRPGQEYYGYTF.

A few counts support this clonotype. J is TRBJ2-2 and V is TRBV7-9; no firm D call. The CDR3 runs to 16 residues. Looked up from germline, CDR1 is SEHNR and CDR2 is FQNEAQ (reference sequence). V shed 7 bases and J shed 1 base, with 16 bases lying between them. The CDR3 DNA reads as TGTGCCAGCACCCCGCGTAGGCAGAAGAACACCGGGGAGCTGTTTTTT. Encoded protein: CASTPRRQKNTGELFF.

This sequence joins TRBV7-8 and TRBJ1-2, with D perhaps matching TRBD1 (6 bases). The germline V gene encodes CDR1 SGHVS and CDR2 FQNEAQ. The CDR3 covers 17 residues. The V and J ends lost 5 bases and 2 bases respectively, with 21 bases between them. The CDR3 reads CASSPIGGTGSNYGYTF. In DNA form, the CDR3 reads TGTGCCAGCAGCCCTATTGGGGGCACGGGCAGCAACTATGGCTACACCTTC.

This clonotype has a count of ten or more. The chain combines TRBV6-1 with TRBJ2-7; 8 bases are shared with TRBD2. From germline, CDR1 is MNHNS and CDR2 SASEGT. The CDR3 is 13 residues long. The V and J ends lost 6 bases and 4 bases, in that order; junction bases with no gene match: 5. In DNA form, the CDR3 reads TGTGCCAGCAGCCCCCCGGGGGGGTACGAGCAGTACTTC. Encoded protein: CASSPPGGYEQYF.

In this sample, this clonotype turned up a few times. The V gene is TRBV18, the J gene TRBJ1-5; possible D gene TRBD1, 5 bases. The germline V gene has CDR1 KGHSH and CDR2 LQKENI. The CDR3 runs 14 residues. The V and J ends lost 3 bases and 8 bases respectively, with 14 bases between them. CDR3 sequence (DNA): TGTGCCAGCTCACCGTCAGGGTCCTTGGAGCCCCAGCATTTT. Encoded protein: CASSPSGSLEPQHF.

This chain uses TRBV5-4 with TRBJ1-1; D is possibly TRBD1 (5 bases). Germline-derived CDR1 and CDR2 are SGHNT and YYREEE (reference sequence). The length of the CDR3 is 12 residues. Trimming took off 2 bases at V and 6 bases at J, with 8 bases between the two ends. The CDR3 coding sequence is TGTGCCAGCAGCTTCCCAGGGTCTGAAGCTTTCTTT. This translates into CASSFPGSEAFF.

This clonotype was observed at least ten times. The J gene is TRBJ2-5, the V gene TRBV4-1, with 8 bases fitting TRBD2. The germline gives CDR1 MGHRA, CDR2 YSYEKL. The CDR3 spans 16 residues. V gave up 3 bases and J gave up 2 bases; unmatched junction bases: 8. The CDR3 here is CASSQPGRGEQETQYF. The CDR3 DNA follows: TGCGCCAGCAGCCAGCCTGGGCGGGGGGAACAAGAGACCCAGTACTTC.

There are a few counts of this clonotype. The V gene is TRBV7-6, the J gene TRBJ1-3; the D is unclear. The CDR3 is made up of 15 amino acids. Germline V gene sequence: CDR1 SGHVS, CDR2 FNYEAQ. Between the trimmed V and J ends, which lost 5 bases and 0 bases, there was a span of 11 bases. CDR3 DNA sequence: TGTGCCAGCAGCGAGGGCTCATCCTCTGGAAACACCATATATTTT. This sequence encodes CASSEGSSSGNTIYF. The full variable domain, in which reference TRBV7-6 and TRBJ1-3 provide the parts outside the CDR3, is GAGVSQSPRYKVTKRGQDVALRCDPISGHVSLYWYRQALGQGPEFLTYFNYEAQQDKSGLPNDRFSAERPEGSISTLTIQRTEQRDSAMYRCASSEGSSSGNTIYFGEGSWLTVV.

The V and J genes are TRBV12-3 or TRBV12-4 and TRBJ1-4; a weak D match, TRBD1 (5 bases). CDR3 length: 16 residues. V lost 5 bases, J lost 4 bases, and 17 bases lay in between. As DNA, the CDR3 is TGTGCCAGCAGTCCCGGACACATTAAGAATAATGAAAAACTGTTTTTT. The encoded protein is CASSPGHIKNNEKLFF.

This clonotype appeared many times. V is TRBV2 and J is TRBJ1-5; the D is unclear. Germline lookup yields CDR1 SNHLY and CDR2 FYNNEI. The CDR3 has 11 residues. Trimming stripped 6 bases from V and 6 bases from J, with 6 bases between. The CDR3 here is CASRLIQPQHF. The CDR3 DNA reads TGTGCCAGCAGATTGATTCAGCCCCAGCATTTT.

This clonotype has a count of ten or more. The CDR3 is CASSLFGTYGNTIYF. CDR3 DNA: TGTGCCAGCAGTTTATTCGGGACGTATGGAAACACCATATATTTT. The chain is built from TRBV12-3 or TRBV12-4 and TRBJ1-3; tentatively, D is TRBD1 (5 bases). V lost 2 bases, J lost 3 bases, and 11 bases lay in between. The CDR3 consists of 15 residues.

Many counts were recorded for this clonotype. The chain employs TRBV29-1 and TRBJ2-1; D gene uncertain. The CDR3 length is 13 residues. Per the germline V gene, CDR1 is SQVTM and CDR2 is ANQGSEA. The V and J ends lost 4 bases and 6 bases respectively, with 13 bases between them. The CDR3 DNA reads as TGCAGCGTTGGCCCTGACCTTTCCAATGAGCAGTTCTTC. Protein sequence: CSVGPDLSNEQFF.